This record looks at one T cell receptor beta chain sequence and its context. The data belong to a study of shared clonotypes between healthy human individuals. Turning to the study itself: The donors, two women and a few men, were aged 18 to 49.

V lost 4 bases, J lost 1 base, and 8 bases stayed unmatched. Germline V gene data show CDR1 as SGHTA and CDR2 as FQGNSA. The CDR3 has 16 amino acids. Original analysis: ImmunoSEQ output held junction-only sequences without quality scores, so filtering differed. This table comes from immunoSEQ multiplex PCR, and its TCRdb copy is limited to in-frame clones, with some not included. Clonal size and the V and J genes are those of that table, whereas D and trimming came from the DNA. The sample contains 600,000 to 750,000 clones, roughly 91% of which appear only once. This TCR derives from a man younger than 30 in good health. Some clones in this sample may be carry-over from other donors' samples. The V call is TRBV7-2, the J call TRBJ2-3; TRBD2 matches 7 bases. The sample comprised memory CD8+ T cells from PBMCs. Described subset: CD45RO+ cells pooled with CCR7-negative TemRA cells. In DNA form, the CDR3 reads TGTGCCAGCAGCTCCCCTAGCGGCTTACGCACAGATACGCAGTATTTT. Its translation: CASSSPSGLRTDTQYF.